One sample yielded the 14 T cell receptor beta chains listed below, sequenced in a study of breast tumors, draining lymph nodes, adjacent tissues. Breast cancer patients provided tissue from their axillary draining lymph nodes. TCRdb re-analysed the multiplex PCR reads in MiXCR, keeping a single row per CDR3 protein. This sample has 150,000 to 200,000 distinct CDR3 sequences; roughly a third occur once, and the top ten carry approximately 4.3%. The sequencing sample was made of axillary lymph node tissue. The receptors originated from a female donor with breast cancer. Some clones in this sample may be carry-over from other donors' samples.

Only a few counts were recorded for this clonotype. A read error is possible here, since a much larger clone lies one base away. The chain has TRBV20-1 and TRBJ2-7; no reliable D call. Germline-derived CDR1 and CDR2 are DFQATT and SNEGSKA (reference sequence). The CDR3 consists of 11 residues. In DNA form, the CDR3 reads TGCAGTGTCTTACTCTCCTACGAGCAGTCCTTC. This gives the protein CSVLLSYEQSF.

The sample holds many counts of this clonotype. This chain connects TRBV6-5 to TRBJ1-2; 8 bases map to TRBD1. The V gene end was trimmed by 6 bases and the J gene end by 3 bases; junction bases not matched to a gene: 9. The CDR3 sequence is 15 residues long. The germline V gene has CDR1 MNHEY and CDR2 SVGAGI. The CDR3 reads CASSPEGQGYYGYTF. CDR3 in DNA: TGTGCCAGCAGCCCGGAAGGACAGGGATACTATGGCTACACCTTC.

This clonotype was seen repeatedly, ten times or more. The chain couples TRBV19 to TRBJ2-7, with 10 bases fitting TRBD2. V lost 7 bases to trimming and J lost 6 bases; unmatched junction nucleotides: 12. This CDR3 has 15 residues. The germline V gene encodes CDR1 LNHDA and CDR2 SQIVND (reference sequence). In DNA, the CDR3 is TGTGCCAGTACCGTTAGCGGGAGGACCTCTGGCGAGCAGTACTTC. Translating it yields CASTVSGRTSGEQYF.

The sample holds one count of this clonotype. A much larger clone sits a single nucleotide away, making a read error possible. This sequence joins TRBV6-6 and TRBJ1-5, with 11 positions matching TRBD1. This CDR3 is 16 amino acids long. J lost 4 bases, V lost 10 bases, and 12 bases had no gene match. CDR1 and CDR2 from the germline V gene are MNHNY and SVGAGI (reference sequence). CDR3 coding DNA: TGTGCCAACAGAGGGACAGGGGGAGGGAATAATCAGCCCCAGCATTTT. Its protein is CANRGTGGGNNQPQHF.

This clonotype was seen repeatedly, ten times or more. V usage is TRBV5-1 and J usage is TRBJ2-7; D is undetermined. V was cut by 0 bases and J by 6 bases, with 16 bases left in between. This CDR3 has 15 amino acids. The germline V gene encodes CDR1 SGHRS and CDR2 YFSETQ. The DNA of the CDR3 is TGCGCCAGCAGCTTGGGGGGTCGTGGGGTGGGCGAGCAGTACTTC. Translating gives CASSLGGRGVGEQYF.

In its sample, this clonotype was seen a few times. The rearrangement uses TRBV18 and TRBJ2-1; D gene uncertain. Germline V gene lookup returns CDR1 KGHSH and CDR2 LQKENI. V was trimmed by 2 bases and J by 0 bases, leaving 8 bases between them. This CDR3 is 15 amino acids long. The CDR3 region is CASSPVESSYNEQFF. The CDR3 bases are TGTGCCAGCTCACCAGTGGAGAGCTCCTACAATGAGCAGTTCTTC.

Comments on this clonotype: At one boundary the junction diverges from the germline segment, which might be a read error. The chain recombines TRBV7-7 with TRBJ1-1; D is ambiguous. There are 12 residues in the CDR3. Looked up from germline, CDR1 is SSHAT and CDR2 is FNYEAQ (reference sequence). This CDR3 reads CASTAVNTEAFF. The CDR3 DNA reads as TGTGCTAGCACGGCGGTGAACACTGAAGCTTTCTTT. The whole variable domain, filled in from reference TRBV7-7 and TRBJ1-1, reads GAGVSQSPRYKVTKRGQDVTLRCDPISSHATLYWYQQALGQGPEFLTYFNYEAQPDKSGLPSDRFSAERPEGSISTLTIQRTEQRDSAMYRCASTAVNTEAFFGQGTRLTVV.

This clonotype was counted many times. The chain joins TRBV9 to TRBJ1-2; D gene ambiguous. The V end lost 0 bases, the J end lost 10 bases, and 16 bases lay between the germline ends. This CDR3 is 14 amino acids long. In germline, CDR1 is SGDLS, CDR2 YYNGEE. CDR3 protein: CASSVGAEHPYYTF. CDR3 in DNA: TGTGCCAGCAGCGTAGGCGCGGAACATCCTTACTACACCTTC. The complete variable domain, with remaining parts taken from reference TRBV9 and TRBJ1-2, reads DSGVTQTPKHLITATGQRVTLRCSPRSGDLSVYWYQQSLDQGLQFLIQYYNGEERAKGNILERFSAQQFPDLHSELNLSSLELGDSALYFCASSVGAEHPYYTFGSGTRLTVV.

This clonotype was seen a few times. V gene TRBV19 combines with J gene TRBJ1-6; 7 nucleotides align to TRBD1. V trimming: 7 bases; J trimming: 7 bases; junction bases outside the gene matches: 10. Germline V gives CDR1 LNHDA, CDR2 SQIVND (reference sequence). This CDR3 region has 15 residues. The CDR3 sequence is CASNSPTGRNSPLHF. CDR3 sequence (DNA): TGTGCCAGTAACTCTCCGACAGGGCGGAATTCACCCCTCCACTTT.

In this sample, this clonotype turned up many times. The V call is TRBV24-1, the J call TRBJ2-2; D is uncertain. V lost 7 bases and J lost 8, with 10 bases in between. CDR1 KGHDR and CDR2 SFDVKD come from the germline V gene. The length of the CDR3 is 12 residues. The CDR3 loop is CATSPPYGELFF. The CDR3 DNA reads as TGTGCCACCAGCCCCCCCTATGGGGAGCTGTTTTTT.

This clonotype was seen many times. CDR3 nucleotides: TGTGCCACCAGTGACCGCGGACAGGGGGCCGATACGCAGTATTTT. It encodes CATSDRGQGADTQYF. This rearrangement joins TRBV24-1 to TRBJ2-3; 11 bases fit TRBD1. The ends lost 4 bases at V and 6 bases at J; junction bases unmatched: 5. Germline CDR1 KGHDR, CDR2 SFDVKD. This CDR3 has 15 residues.

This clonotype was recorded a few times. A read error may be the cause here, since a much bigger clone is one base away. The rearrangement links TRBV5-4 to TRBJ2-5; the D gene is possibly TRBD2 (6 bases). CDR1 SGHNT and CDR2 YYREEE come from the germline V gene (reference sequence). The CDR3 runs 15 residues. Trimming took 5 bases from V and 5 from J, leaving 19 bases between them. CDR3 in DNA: TGTGCCAGCAGTAGCGGTCAGACTAGGTGGGAGACCCAGTACTTC. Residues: CASSSGQTRWETQYF.

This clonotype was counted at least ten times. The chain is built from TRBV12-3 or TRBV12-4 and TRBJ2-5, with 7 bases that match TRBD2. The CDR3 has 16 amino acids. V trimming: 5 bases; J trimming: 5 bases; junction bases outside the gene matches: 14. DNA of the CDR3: TGTGCCAGCAGTACGCCCTTCGGGGCGGGGGACGAGACCCAGTACTTC. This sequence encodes CASSTPFGAGDETQYF.

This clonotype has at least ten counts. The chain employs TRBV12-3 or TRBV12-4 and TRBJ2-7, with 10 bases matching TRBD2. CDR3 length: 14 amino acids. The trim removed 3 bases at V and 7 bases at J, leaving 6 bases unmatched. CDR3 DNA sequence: TGTGCCAGCAGTTTGGAGCGGGGGGGCGGGGAGCAGTACTTC. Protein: CASSLERGGGEQYF.